This T cell receptor beta chain was captured by sequencing in a study of CD8 T cells in Susac syndrome. The CDR3 contains 18 residues. Germline loops: CDR1 SGHNT, CDR2 YYREEE (reference sequence). V lost 3 bases, J lost 0 bases, and 7 bases stayed unmatched. CD8+ and CD4+ blood T cells underwent TCR beta sequencing. RNA in amounts of about 0.5 to 1 ug was reverse transcribed with random hexamers. TCRdb reprocessed the immunoSEQ multiplex PCR reads via MiXCR and lists one record per CDR3 protein. The sample comprises over 350,000 distinct CDR3 sequences, about 85% of which are singletons, and under 0.15% rests with the top ten.

The rearrangement links TRBV5-4 to TRBJ2-5; TRBD2 aligns across 14 bases. The clonotype originates from a human donor with multiple sclerosis. Sequencing was done on a sample of CD8+ T cells from PBMCs. CDR3 loop: CASSSGTSGGMYQETQYF. CDR3 DNA sequence: TGTGCCAGCAGCTCGGGGACTAGCGGGGGAATGTACCAAGAGACCCAGTACTTC.